This T cell receptor (beta chain) emerged from a study of blood T cell repertoires in COVID-19. Overall study: COVID-19 samples collected from the United States, Italy and Spain covered acute and convalescent phases. In each case, the material was cDNA or gDNA derived from T cells, B-cell-depleted T cells, or PBMCs.

Under the authors' procedure: Researchers report that nucleated cell counts were estimated from reference gene primer amplification. Sequencing used immunoSEQ multiplex PCR; TCRdb keeps in-frame clones, though not all of them. The V and J calls and clone size are taken from that table; D and trimming were inferred from the DNA. The sample lists 130,000 to 150,000 clones, approximately 80% occurring once. J gave up 1 base and V 8 bases, and 2 bases lay outside the gene matches. Germline V CDR1 and CDR2: GTSNPN, SVGIG (reference sequence). The CDR3 consists of 12 residues. The source of this sequence is a woman aged 45-59 years with acute or convalescent COVID-19. The sample taken for sequencing was peripheral blood. The chain has TRBV30 and TRBJ2-7; TRBD1 agrees at 10 bases. CDR3 bases: TGTGCCGGGGACAGGGGTTCCTACGAGCAGTACTTC. Protein product: CAGDRGSYEQYF. The full variable domain, completed using reference TRBV30 and TRBJ2-7, is SQTIHQWPATLVQPVGSPLSLECTVEGTSNPNLYWYRQAAGRGLQLLFYSVGIGQISSEVPQNLSASRPQDRQFILSSKKLLLSDSGFYLCAGDRGSYEQYFGPGTRLTVT.